In this sample, the clone carrying this TCR beta chain turned up once. Some clones are missing from TCRdb's copy, which holds only in-frame ones; the method was immunoSEQ multiplex PCR. The table includes 90,000 to 100,000 clones, more than 85% detected once. The data derive from a study of OX40 agonist ivuxolimab in advanced cancers. In the study overall: Each patient was given ivuxolimab into a vein every 2 weeks, at 0.01 to 10 mg/kg.

CDR1 is SGHTA, CDR2 FQGNSA, per germline. Unmatched junction bases numbered 11, after V lost 1 base and J lost 10 bases. The CDR3 totals 15 residues. The J gene is TRBJ2-3, the V gene TRBV7-2; TRBD2 matches 7 bases. The TCR originated in an adult with an advanced solid tumor such as melanoma, head and neck, liver or kidney cancer. This specimen consisted of CD4+ or CD8+ T cells sorted from blood, obtained in a trial of the OX40 agonist ivuxolimab. In nucleotides, the CDR3 is TGTGCCAGCAGCTTAGGAGTTGTCGGGACTACCGCGCAGTATTTT. Its protein is CASSLGVVGTTAQYF.